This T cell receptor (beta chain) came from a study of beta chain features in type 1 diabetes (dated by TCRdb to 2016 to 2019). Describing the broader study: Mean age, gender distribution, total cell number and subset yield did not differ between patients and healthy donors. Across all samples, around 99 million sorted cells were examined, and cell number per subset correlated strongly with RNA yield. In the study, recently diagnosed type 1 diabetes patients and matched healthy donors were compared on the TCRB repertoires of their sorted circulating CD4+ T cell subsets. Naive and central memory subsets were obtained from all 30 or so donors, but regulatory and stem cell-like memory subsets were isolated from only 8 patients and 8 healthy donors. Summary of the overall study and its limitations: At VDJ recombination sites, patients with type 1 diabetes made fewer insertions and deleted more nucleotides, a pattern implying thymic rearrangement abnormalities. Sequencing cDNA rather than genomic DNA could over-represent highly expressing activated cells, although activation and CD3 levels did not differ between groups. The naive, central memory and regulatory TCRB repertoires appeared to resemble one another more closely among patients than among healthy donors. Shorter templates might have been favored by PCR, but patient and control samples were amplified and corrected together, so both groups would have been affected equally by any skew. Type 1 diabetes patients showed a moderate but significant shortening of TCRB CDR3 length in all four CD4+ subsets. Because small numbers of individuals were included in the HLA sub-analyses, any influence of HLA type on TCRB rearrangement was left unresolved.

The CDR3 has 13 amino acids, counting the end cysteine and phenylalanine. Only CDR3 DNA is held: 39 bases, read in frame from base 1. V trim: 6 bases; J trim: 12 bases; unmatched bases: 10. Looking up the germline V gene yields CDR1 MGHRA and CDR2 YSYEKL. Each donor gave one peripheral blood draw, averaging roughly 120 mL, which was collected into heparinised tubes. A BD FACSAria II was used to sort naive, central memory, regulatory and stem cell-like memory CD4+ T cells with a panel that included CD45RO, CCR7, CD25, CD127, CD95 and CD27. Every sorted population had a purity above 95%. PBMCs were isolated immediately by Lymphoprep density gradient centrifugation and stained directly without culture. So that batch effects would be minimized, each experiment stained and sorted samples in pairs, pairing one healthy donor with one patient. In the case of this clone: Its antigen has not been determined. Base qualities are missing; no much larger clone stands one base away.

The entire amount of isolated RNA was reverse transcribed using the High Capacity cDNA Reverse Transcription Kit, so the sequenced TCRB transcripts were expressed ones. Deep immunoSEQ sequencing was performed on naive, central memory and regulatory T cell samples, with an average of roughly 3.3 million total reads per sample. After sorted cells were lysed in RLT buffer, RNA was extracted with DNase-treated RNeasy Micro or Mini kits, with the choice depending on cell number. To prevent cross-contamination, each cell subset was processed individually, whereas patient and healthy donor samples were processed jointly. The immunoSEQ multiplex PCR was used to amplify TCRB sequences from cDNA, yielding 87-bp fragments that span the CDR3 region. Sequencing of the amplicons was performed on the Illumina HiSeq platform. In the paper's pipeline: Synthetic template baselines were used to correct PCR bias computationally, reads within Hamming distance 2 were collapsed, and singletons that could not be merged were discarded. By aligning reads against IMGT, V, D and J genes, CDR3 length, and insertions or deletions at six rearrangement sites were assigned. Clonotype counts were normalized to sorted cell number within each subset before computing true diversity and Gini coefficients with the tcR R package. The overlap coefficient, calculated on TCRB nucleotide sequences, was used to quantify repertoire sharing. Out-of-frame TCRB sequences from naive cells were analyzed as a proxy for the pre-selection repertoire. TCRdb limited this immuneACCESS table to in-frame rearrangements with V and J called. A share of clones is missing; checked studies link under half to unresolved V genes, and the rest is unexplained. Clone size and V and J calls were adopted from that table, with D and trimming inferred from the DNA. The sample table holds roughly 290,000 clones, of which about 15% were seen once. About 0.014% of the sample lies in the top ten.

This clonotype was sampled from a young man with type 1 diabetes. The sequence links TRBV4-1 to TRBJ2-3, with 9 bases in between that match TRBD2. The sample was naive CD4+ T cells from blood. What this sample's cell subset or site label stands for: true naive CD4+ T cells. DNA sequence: TGCGCCAGCAGACCCATAGCGGGAGTAGGACAGTATTTT. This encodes CASRPIAGVGQYF.